Listed below are T cell receptor beta chains from one sample, sequenced in a study of blood T cell repertoires in COVID-19. Data came from immunoSEQ multiplex PCR; TCRdb stores just in-frame clones and leaves some out. The sample records about 300,000 clones, about 85% being singletons. The source material was PBMCs or T cells enriched from blood (not recorded which). Receptors were obtained from a woman between 50 and 59 years old who had recovered from COVID-19. CDR3s include the opening cysteine and the closing phenylalanine or tryptophan. Each record gives: V gene, clone size, J gene, D gene, CDR3 DNA, CDR3 protein. A D gene is named only where the DNA matches it firmly. Size is omitted from some rows. Given values are once, few, many or a class for expanded clones.

TRBV14	.	TRBJ1-4	TRBD1	TGTGCCAGCAGCCAAGCCAGGGGGACTGAAAAACTGTTTTTT	CASSQARGTEKLFF
TRBV10-3	.	TRBJ2-7	TRBD1	TGTGCCATACAGGGGTGGAGATCCTACGAGCAGTACTTC	CAIQGWRSYEQYF
TRBV19	once	TRBJ2-7	.	TGTGCCAGTAGTCCGGGGCGGGGTATCTACGAGCAGTACTTC	CASSPGRGIYEQYF
TRBV18	.	TRBJ2-2	TRBD2	TGTGCCAGCTCACTGACCGGGACTAGCGGGACCGGGGAGCTGTTTTTT	CASSLTGTSGTGELFF
TRBV29-1	.	TRBJ1-4	.	TGCAGCGTTGAAGATGAGGGTGAAAAACTGTTTTTT	CSVEDEGEKLFF
TRBV7-8	.	TRBJ2-7	.	TGTGCCAGCAGCCCAACACCGACAGCTATCTACGAGCAGTACTTC	CASSPTPTAIYEQYF
TRBV4-3	.	TRBJ1-4	.	TGCGCCAGCAGCCAAGATACAGGGAGGGTTGGAGAAAAACTGTTTTTT	CASSQDTGRVGEKLFF
TRBV2	.	TRBJ1-3	.	TGTGCCAGCAGTGAAGGAGCGCGTCTCCGTCACACCATATATTTT	CASSEGARLRHTIYF
TRBV30	few	TRBJ1-5	TRBD1	TGTGCCTGGAGTGTACAGGGGATGGGCAATCAGCCCCAGCATTTT	CAWSVQGMGNQPQHF
TRBV7-9	few	TRBJ2-3	TRBD2	TGTGCCAGCAGCAAAGGACTAGCGGGCGGCACAGATACGCAGTATTTT	CASSKGLAGGTDTQYF
TRBV19	.	TRBJ1-5	.	TGTGCCAGTAGTGGAACAGGGTTAGGGGGTCAGCCCCAGCATTTT	CASSGTGLGGQPQHF
TRBV9	.	TRBJ2-1	TRBD2	TGTGCCAGCAGCGTAGGGACTAGCGGTTACAATGAGCAGTTCTTC	CASSVGTSGYNEQFF
TRBV19	.	TRBJ2-7	TRBD1	TGTGCCAGTAGTATAGTGGGGACAGGGAGCCGATACGAGCAGTACTTC	CASSIVGTGSRYEQYF
TRBV30	.	TRBJ1-1	TRBD1	TGTGCCTGGAGGGGACAGGGAGGAGGGAACACTGAAGCTTTCTTT	CAWRGQGGGNTEAFF
TRBV15	.	TRBJ2-2	.	TGTGCCACCAAGCTCGCAGGGCTGAACACCGGGGAGCTGTTTTTT	CATKLAGLNTGELFF
TRBV5-1	.	TRBJ1-1	.	TGCGCCAGCAGCTTGGACAGGGTGTCGACTGAAGCTTTCTTT	CASSLDRVSTEAFF
TRBV11-2	.	TRBJ2-3	.	TGTGCCAGCAGCCCATGGAGATCTGCAGATACGCAGTATTTT	CASSPWRSADTQYF
TRBV6-2/TRBV6-3	.	TRBJ2-7	TRBD2	TGTGCCAGCAGTTCCCGACTAGCGGGAGGGCCCAACGAGCAGTACTTC	CASSSRLAGGPNEQYF
TRBV29-1	.	TRBJ2-1	.	TGCAGCGTTGAGGGGGAAACAGGGACAAGCTCCTACAATGAGCAGTTCTTC	CSVEGETGTSSYNEQFF
TRBV19	once	TRBJ2-7	TRBD2	TGTGCCAGTAGTATAGTGGGGGGGACCTACGAGCAGTACTTC	CASSIVGGTYEQYF